This TCR beta chain appears in the sequencing data of a study of blood T cell repertoires in COVID-19. Overall study: PBMCs, B-cell-depleted T cells, or T cells provided the cDNA or gDNA that made up the material.

Original data processing: Amplification of reference gene primers was used by the study to estimate nucleated cell counts. This table comes from immunoSEQ multiplex PCR, and its TCRdb copy is limited to in-frame clones, with some not included. V and J calls and clone size are as listed in that table; D and trimming were resolved from the DNA. The sample includes a few hundred thousand clones, 88% of them seen just once. Cohort assignment relied on participant-reported clinical history. The study counted Cohort 3 donors as recovered given two negative PCRs, clearance, or symptom resolution. The CDR3 covers 14 residues. CDR1 and CDR2 (germline): SGHTA, FQGTGA. The V gene end was trimmed by 3 bases and the J gene end by 3 bases; junction bases not matched to a gene: 2.

The clonotype comes from a woman aged 18 to 35 who had recovered from COVID-19. The chain joins TRBV7-3 to TRBJ2-1; 7 positions agree with TRBD2. The sequenced sample was PBMCs or T cells enriched from blood (not recorded which). DNA of the CDR3: TGTGCCAGCAGCTTCCGGGGGGACTACAATGAGCAGTTCTTC. Its translation is CASSFRGDYNEQFF.